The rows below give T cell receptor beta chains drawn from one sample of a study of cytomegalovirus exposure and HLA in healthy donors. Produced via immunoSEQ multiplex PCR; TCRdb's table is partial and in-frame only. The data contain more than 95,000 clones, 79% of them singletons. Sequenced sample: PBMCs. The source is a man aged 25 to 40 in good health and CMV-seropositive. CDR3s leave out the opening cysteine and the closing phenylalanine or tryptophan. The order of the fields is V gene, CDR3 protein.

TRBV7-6	ASSPGRETQY
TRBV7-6	ASSLTGGQTQY
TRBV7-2	ASAQGGDGYT
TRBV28	ASSPWDRGHQPQH
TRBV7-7	ASSPMRAGELF
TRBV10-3	ATTGGDEQF
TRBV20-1	SARVPGTQY
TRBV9	ASSVRSGTEAF
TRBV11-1	ASRYRLDYNEQF
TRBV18	ASSIRQDNQPQH
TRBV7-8	ASSLFGSHEQY
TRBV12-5	ASAHRQDTEAF
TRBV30	AWGGLSGANVLT
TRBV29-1	SVGGEYGAGELF
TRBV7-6	ASSLRSGTGNEKLF
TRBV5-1	ASSPSDRDGYT
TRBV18	ASSPNRANTGELF